A single sample is the source of the 30 T cell receptor beta chains below, sequenced in a study of T cells in Graves' hyperthyroidism and ophthalmopathy. Amplification of TCR beta CDR3 regions used RNA as the template. With the HTBI primer set, the TCR CDR3 went through a first round of RT-PCR. TCRdb passed the multiplex PCR reads through MiXCR, listing each CDR3 protein once. The repertoire holds about 380,000 distinct CDR3 sequences, with approximately 15% as singletons. Sequences were obtained from blood. The origin of the receptors is a man between 25 and 39 years old with Graves' hyperthyroidism that later progressed to Graves' ophthalmopathy.

This clonotype showed up many times. J is TRBJ2-7 and V is TRBV27; TRBD1 is a possible D gene (6 bases). With 4 bases removed from V and 3 bases from J, the gap between germline ends came to 13 bases. The germline V gene encodes CDR1 MNHEY and CDR2 SMNVEV (reference sequence). This CDR3 comprises 14 residues. The CDR3 region is CASSSWTDDYEQYF. The CDR3 DNA follows: TGTGCCAGCAGTTCCTGGACAGACGACTACGAGCAGTACTTC.

This clonotype appeared a few times. This chain connects TRBV7-8 to TRBJ2-7, with 7 nucleotides matching TRBD1. J was trimmed by 7 bases and V by 3 bases; bases with no gene match: 9. The CDR3 loop spans 14 amino acids. Per germline, CDR1 SGHVS and CDR2 FQNEAQ. The CDR3 DNA reads as TGTGCCAGCAGCTTCCGGGACAGTCTCGTGGAGCAGTACTTC. Protein product: CASSFRDSLVEQYF.

The rearrangement joins TRBV19 to TRBJ1-2; possible D gene TRBD1, 5 bases. Trimming took 2 bases from V and 7 from J, leaving 17 bases between them. The CDR3 loop spans 15 amino acids. Looked up from germline, CDR1 is LNHDA and CDR2 is SQIVND (reference sequence). In DNA form, the CDR3 reads TGTGCCAGTAGTATATGGCGGGACCGCAGTTTTGGCTACACCTTC. This codes for CASSIWRDRSFGYTF.

This clonotype was recorded at least ten times. The chain has TRBV3-1 and TRBJ1-1; no clear D. This CDR3 is 13 amino acids long. V was shortened by 4 bases and J by 4 bases, with 10 bases between the two germline ends. From germline, CDR1 is LGHDT and CDR2 YNNKEL (reference sequence). The chain's CDR3 is CASSLTWGTEAFF. CDR3 nucleotide sequence: TGTGCCAGCAGCCTGACGTGGGGCACTGAAGCTTTCTTT.

This clonotype was seen at least ten times. The rearrangement joins TRBV28 to TRBJ1-1, with TRBD1 identical over 9 bases. The V and J ends lost 7 bases and 3 bases, in that order; junction bases with no gene match: 9. The length of the CDR3 is 15 residues. Germline loops: CDR1 MDHEN, CDR2 SYDVKM. In DNA, the CDR3 is TGTGCCAGCACAAGGACAGGGGTTACAGACACTGAAGCTTTCTTT. This codes for CASTRTGVTDTEAFF.

The gene calls are TRBV24-1 and TRBJ2-3; 8 positions agree with TRBD1. The CDR3 is made up of 15 amino acids. Germline V CDR1 and CDR2: KGHDR, SFDVKD. The ends lost 3 bases at V and 2 bases at J; junction bases unmatched: 3. CDR3: CATSDPTGDTDTQYF. The CDR3 DNA reads TGTGCCACCAGTGATCCGACAGGGGACACAGATACGCAGTATTTT.

This chain connects TRBV9 to TRBJ1-3; D is unclear. V lost 0 bases to trimming and J lost 0 bases, with 7 bases between them. The CDR3 consists of 15 residues. CDR1 SGDLS and CDR2 YYNGEE come from the germline V gene. DNA of the CDR3: TGTGCCAGCAGCGTAGTGGGCAACTCTGGAAACACCATATATTTT. Residues: CASSVVGNSGNTIYF.

In this sample, this clonotype turned up many times. The chain carries TRBV5-6 and TRBJ2-7; 12 nucleotides align to TRBD2. V was clipped by 4 bases and J by 0 bases; unmatched bases: 5. The germline V gene encodes CDR1 SGHDT and CDR2 YYEEEE. The CDR3 extends over 16 amino acids. CDR3: CASSHGLAGRSYEQYF. CDR3 DNA: TGTGCCAGCAGCCACGGACTAGCGGGACGCTCCTACGAGCAGTACTTC.

This clonotype was recorded at least ten times. The CDR3 spells CSVCKTGTEAFF. In nucleotides, the CDR3 is TGCAGCGTTTGCAAGACAGGTACTGAAGCTTTCTTT. The chain links TRBV29-1 to TRBJ1-1, with D possibly being TRBD1 (6 bases). Between the trimmed V and J ends, which lost 5 bases and 5 bases, there was a span of 12 bases. This CDR3 is 12 amino acids long. CDR1 and CDR2 from the germline V gene are SQVTM and ANQGSEA.

Regarding this clonotype: Since a much larger clone is just one base distant, this may be a read error. The chain joins TRBV28 to TRBJ2-7; the D is unclear. The CDR3 spans 15 residues. CDR1 MDHEN and CDR2 SYDVKM come from the germline V gene. The V end was cut by 5 bases, the J end by 2 bases, with 16 bases between. The CDR3 is CASSDLLSPPYEQYF. CDR3 bases: TGTGCCAGCAGTGATCTCTTATCCCCACCCTACGAGCAGTACTTC.

This clonotype was recorded at least ten times. This rearrangement joins TRBV7-2 to TRBJ2-1; 7 bases are shared with TRBD2. The length of the CDR3 is 15 residues. V lost 2 bases to trimming and J lost 9 bases; unmatched junction nucleotides: 10. Germline CDR1 SGHTA, CDR2 FQGNSA. The DNA for the CDR3 is TGTGCCAGCAGCTTATGGGACTACACCACAGGTGAGCAGTTCTTC. It translates to CASSLWDYTTGEQFF.

This chain links TRBV25-1 with TRBJ2-1; D gene unclear. Trimming cost V 4 bases and J 4 bases, with 11 bases left between them. Germline V gene data show CDR1 as MGHDK and CDR2 as SYGVNS. This CDR3 region has 14 residues. DNA for the CDR3: TGTGCCAGCAGTGCGACTGCCGGATACAATGAGCAGTTCTTC. This sequence encodes CASSATAGYNEQFF.

Worth noting for this clonotype: This may arise from a read error, as a much more abundant clone is one base away. The chain combines TRBV6-5 with TRBJ1-3; D is ambiguous. Germline V gene sequence: CDR1 MNHEY, CDR2 SVGAGI. The CDR3 extends over 15 amino acids. The CDR3: CASSYSRFSGDTIYF. CDR3 nucleotides: TGTGCCAGCAGTTACTCAAGGTTCTCTGGAGACACCATATATTTT.

This rearrangement joins TRBV11-2 to TRBJ1-5; D uncertain. The V gene's germline CDR1 is SGHAT and CDR2 FQNNGV. Trimming cost V 5 bases and J 5 bases, with 10 bases left between them. There are 13 residues in the CDR3. The DNA for the CDR3 is TGTGCCAGCAGCCAACAAATGGATCAGCCCCAGCATTTT. Its protein is CASSQQMDQPQHF.

The V and J genes are TRBV4-1 and TRBJ1-3, with D possibly TRBD1 on 5 matching bases. Per germline, CDR1 MGHRA and CDR2 YSYEKL. CDR3 length: 15 amino acids. The V end lost 0 bases, the J end lost 3 bases, and 9 bases lay between the germline ends. CDR3 residues: CASSQDVGGGNTIYF. The CDR3 region has the DNA TGCGCCAGCAGCCAAGATGTGGGGGGTGGAAACACCATATATTTT.

Ten or more counts support this clonotype. The rearrangement links TRBV6-1 to TRBJ1-1, with D possibly TRBD1 on 5 matching bases. Germline CDR1 MNHNS, CDR2 SASEGT. Trimming removed 5 bases at V and 1 base at J, with 14 bases between. The CDR3 contains 15 residues. In DNA, the CDR3 is TGTGCCAGCAGTACTAGCCGGACACCGAACACTGAAGCTTTCTTT. Its protein product is CASSTSRTPNTEAFF.

This clonotype showed up many times. The V call is TRBV27, the J call TRBJ1-6, with TRBD1 identical over 9 bases. The CDR3 is 15 residues long. The V segment lost 4 bases and the J segment 8 bases; nucleotides outside the gene matches: 6. Germline V lookup: CDR1 MNHEY, CDR2 SMNVEV (reference sequence). CDR3 bases: TGTGCCAGCAGTTCCTCCGGGACAGGGCATTCACCCCTCCACTTT. Encoded protein: CASSSSGTGHSPLHF.

This clonotype was seen many times. The CDR3 DNA sequence: TGTGCCTGGAGTGTTGTGGGTGAGTCTGAAGCTTTCTTT. Protein sequence: CAWSVVGESEAFF. The chain has TRBV30 and TRBJ1-1, with unresolved D. Between the trimmed V and J ends, which lost 0 bases and 6 bases, there was a span of 11 bases. The CDR3 has 13 residues. CDR1 is GTSNPN, CDR2 SVGIG, per germline (reference sequence).

This clonotype appeared a single time. Possible read error: a much larger clone is one base away. The rearrangement links TRBV30 to TRBJ2-1; D is ambiguous. From germline, CDR1 is GTSNPN and CDR2 SVGIG (reference sequence). CDR3 length: 12 residues. This CDR3 reads CAWSFQYNEKFF. The CDR3 DNA reads as TGTGCCTGGAGTTTCCAGTACAATGAGAAGTTCTTC.

This clonotype has just a few counts. The rearrangement uses TRBV7-6 and TRBJ2-7; 11 bases fit TRBD1. Germline V CDR1 and CDR2: SGHVS, FNYEAQ. The CDR3 length is 16 residues. Losses at the gene ends were 0 bases for V and 2 bases for J; bases not matched to a gene: 3. CDR3 in amino acids: CASSLAGTGGAYEQYF. CDR3 nucleotides: TGTGCCAGCAGCTTAGCCGGGACAGGGGGAGCCTACGAGCAGTACTTC.

This clonotype was recorded many times. The CDR3 here is CASSLAVTFNTEAFF. CDR3 DNA sequence: TGTGCCAGCAGCTTAGCCGTGACTTTTAACACTGAAGCTTTCTTT. This rearrangement joins TRBV7-9 to TRBJ1-1; D unresolved. CDR1 SEHNR and CDR2 FQNEAQ come from the germline V gene (reference sequence). V was clipped by 0 bases and J by 2 bases, with 10 bases between them. The CDR3 is 15 residues long.

This clonotype was observed many times. The rearrangement uses TRBV6-5 and TRBJ1-2; 8 bases fit TRBD1. The CDR3 is 16 residues long. V dropped 2 bases and J dropped 8; count of bases not matched to a gene: 13. Germline V gene data show CDR1 as MNHEY and CDR2 as SVGAGI. The DNA of the CDR3 is TGTGCCAGCAGTTACCTAGGGCGGACAGGGCGAAGGGGCTACACCTTC. Translation: CASSYLGRTGRRGYTF.

This clonotype was counted a few times. This sequence joins TRBV5-1 and TRBJ2-5; 7 positions agree with TRBD1. This CDR3 comprises 14 residues. V dropped 4 bases and J dropped 5; count of bases not matched to a gene: 8. Germline V CDR1 and CDR2: SGHRS, YFSETQ. The CDR3 sequence: CASSPTGFWETQYF. CDR3 coding DNA: TGCGCCAGCAGCCCGACAGGGTTTTGGGAGACCCAGTACTTC.

The chain carries TRBV5-1 and TRBJ1-6; TRBD1 aligns across 7 bases. The J segment lost 0 bases and the V segment lost 5 bases, leaving 5 bases of the junction unmatched. CDR3 length: 16 amino acids. The germline V gene encodes CDR1 SGHRS and CDR2 YFSETQ. CDR3 sequence (DNA): TGCGCCAGCAGAACGACAGGGAGCTCCTATAATTCACCCCTCCACTTT. This codes for CASRTTGSSYNSPLHF.

This clonotype was detected ten times or more. The rearrangement links TRBV6-1 to TRBJ2-5, with D possibly called TRBD1 or TRBD2 (5 bases each). The CDR3 is 16 amino acids. CDR1 MNHNS and CDR2 SASEGT come from the germline V gene. V gave up 1 base and J gave up 5 bases, with 17 bases separating them. The CDR3 here is CASSEGGTGWGETQYF. DNA of the CDR3: TGTGCCAGCAGTGAAGGGGGGACGGGCTGGGGGGAGACCCAGTACTTC.

This clonotype has ten or more counts. The DNA for the CDR3 is TGTGCCAGCAGTGAGAGGGACTTGAAGCCCCAGCATTTT. Its translation is CASSERDLKPQHF. V and J are TRBV6-1 and TRBJ1-5; maybe TRBD1 (5 bases). The germline V and J ends were trimmed by 3 bases and 8 bases, with 11 bases remaining between them. From germline, CDR1 is MNHNS and CDR2 SASEGT. CDR3 length equals 13 residues.

At least ten counts were recorded for this clonotype. CDR3 nucleotides: TGTGCCAGCAGCCAAGATTCCCTAGGGCCGGCCCATAATGAAAAACTGTTTTTT. Its translation is CASSQDSLGPAHNEKLFF. The chain is built from TRBV3-1 and TRBJ1-4; D is uncertain. The CDR3 runs 18 residues. V gave up 0 bases and J gave up 4 bases, with 18 bases separating them. CDR1 and CDR2 from the germline V gene are LGHDT and YNNKEL (reference sequence).

In its sample, this clonotype was seen many times. The chain is built from TRBV19 and TRBJ2-1, with TRBD2 matching over 11 bases. The trim removed 4 bases at V and 4 bases at J, leaving 3 bases unmatched. Germline V gene data show CDR1 as LNHDA and CDR2 as SQIVND (reference sequence). This CDR3 comprises 15 residues. CDR3 coding DNA: TGTGCCAGTAGTAGGGCTAGCGGGGGGTACAATGAGCAGTTCTTC. It codes for CASSRASGGYNEQFF.

On this clonotype itself: At one of its ends the junction is not consistent with the germline gene, which may arise from a read error. The chain combines TRBV5-5 with TRBJ1-4, with a possible D match to TRBD1 (6 bases). The germline CDR1 and CDR2 sequences are SGHKS and YYEKEE (reference sequence). CDR3 size: 14 residues. The CDR3 nucleotides read TGTGCCAGCAGTCTACAGGGAACTAATGAAAAACCGTTTTTT. Its translation is CASSLQGTNEKPFF.

There are many counts of this clonotype. The chain couples TRBV11-3 to TRBJ1-1, with a possible D match to TRBD1 (6 bases). Germline-derived CDR1 and CDR2 are SGHNT and YENEEA. This CDR3 has 15 amino acids. V was trimmed by 5 bases and J by 3 bases, leaving 16 bases between them. The CDR3 bases are TGTGCCAGCAGCACCCTCGGGGGGCCGGACACTGAAGCTTTCTTT. Translation gives CASSTLGGPDTEAFF.